This T cell receptor beta chain was identified during a study of cytomegalovirus exposure and HLA in healthy donors. General study results and limits: A later analysis found most CMV-associated TCR beta chains apparently HLA-restricted. Further analysis, carried out later, found HLA-associated TCR beta chains more clonally expanded than equally common other chains. In a later analysis, a missense DCLRE1C variant was linked to TCR beta V- and J-gene trimming.

V lost 2 bases to trimming and J lost 3 bases, with 10 bases between them. The CDR3 is 13 amino acids. Germline CDR1 GTSNPN, CDR2 SVGIG (reference sequence). The PCR made use of 60 Vbeta and 13 Jbeta primers. Here immunoSEQ multiplex PCR was the method, and the copy in TCRdb shows in-frame clones only, minus some. The table records about 73,000 clones, over 70% of them present only once. Regarding this clone: The antigen is not known.

At collection, donors were nominally healthy, but unrecorded immune exposures were probable. The sequenced sample consisted of PBMCs. This clonotype was sampled from a male donor in good health and CMV-seronegative. The chain has TRBV30 and TRBJ1-1; possible D gene TRBD1, 5 bases. This chain's CDR3 is CAWSTGSDTEAFF. The CDR3 nucleotides are TGTGCCTGGAGTACAGGCTCGGACACTGAAGCTTTCTTT.